The 32 T cell receptor beta chains below all came from one sample that was sequenced in a study of spatial heterogeneity in lung cancer. One entry per CDR3 protein results from TCRdb running MiXCR on the 5' RACE reads. The sample yields about 45,000 distinct CDR3 sequences, around 21% seen once. Described time point: blood at routine non-recurrence follow-up after resection. The sequencing here drew on PBMCs, taken at follow-up. These receptors were obtained from a female donor with early-stage non-small cell lung cancer.

This clonotype has ten or more counts. The chain links TRBV7-9 to TRBJ1-4; possibly TRBD1 for D (6 bases). V lost 5 bases and J lost 0, with 19 bases in between. This CDR3 has 18 amino acids. Germline-derived CDR1 and CDR2 are SEHNR and FQNEAQ (reference sequence). Written as DNA, the CDR3 is TGTGCCAGCAGCCAAGTGACGGGGGCATTGTCAACTAATGAAAAACTGTTTTTT. It encodes CASSQVTGALSTNEKLFF.

This clonotype was recorded only once. The chain recombines TRBV30 with TRBJ2-1, with TRBD2 matching 7 bases. The germline CDR1 and CDR2 sequences are GTSNPN and SVGIG (reference sequence). V lost 3 bases and J lost 8; bases outside the gene matches: 4. The CDR3 contains 12 residues. The CDR3 protein is CAWRGRGDEQFF. The CDR3 nucleotides are TGTGCCTGGAGGGGTCGGGGGGATGAGCAGTTCTTC.

This clonotype was counted ten times or more. This chain uses TRBV28 with TRBJ1-1; unclear D gene. V was trimmed by 6 bases and J by 10 bases, leaving 18 bases between them. CDR1 is MDHEN, CDR2 SYDVKM, per germline. The CDR3 spans 13 residues. CDR3 in amino acids: CASSTGRYRRAFF. DNA for the CDR3: TGTGCCAGCAGCACCGGACGGTACCGTAGAGCTTTCTTT.

This clonotype appeared once. This rearrangement joins TRBV20-1 to TRBJ1-1, with D uncertain. Germline V gene sequence: CDR1 DFQATT, CDR2 SNEGSKA (reference sequence). This CDR3 is built from 14 residues. V lost 4 bases and J lost 0, with 12 bases in between. The CDR3 region has the DNA TGCAGTGCTATTGGTGTGAGCATGAACACTGAAGCTTTCTTT. It specifies CSAIGVSMNTEAFF.

The rearrangement uses TRBV20-1 and TRBJ2-5; tentative D call: TRBD1 (5 bases). Germline CDR1 DFQATT, CDR2 SNEGSKA (reference sequence). CDR3 length equals 14 residues. Trimming stripped 5 bases from V and 4 bases from J, with 17 bases between. CDR3: CSASHTKGRETQYF. CDR3 nucleotides: TGCAGTGCTTCCCACACGAAGGGGCGAGAGACCCAGTACTTC.

This clonotype was found a few times. The chain is built from TRBV10-3 and TRBJ2-1; D unclear. The CDR3 runs to 14 residues. The V end was cut by 3 bases, the J end by 2 bases, with 8 bases between. Germline CDR1 reads ENHRY; CDR2 reads SYGVKD. For the CDR3, the DNA is TGTGCCATCAGTGAAGAGACCCCCTACAATGAGCAGTTCTTC. Translation: CAISEETPYNEQFF.

V is TRBV2 and J is TRBJ1-5, with unresolved D. The length of the CDR3 is 13 residues. The V and J ends lost 4 bases and 9 bases respectively, with 13 bases between them. Germline V gene lookup returns CDR1 SNHLY and CDR2 FYNNEI. The CDR3 sequence: CASSVLGSWPQHF. CDR3 nucleotides: TGTGCCAGCAGTGTCCTAGGGAGTTGGCCCCAGCATTTT.

This clonotype was seen a handful of times. The chain links TRBV5-1 to TRBJ1-2; TRBD1 is a possible D gene (5 bases). The CDR3 contains 14 residues. The V and J ends lost 3 bases and 0 bases respectively, with 9 bases between them. Germline V gene data show CDR1 as SGHRS and CDR2 as YFSETQ. The CDR3 DNA reads as TGCGCCAGCAGCTGGGACGGAGCTAACTATGGCTACACCTTC. Translating gives CASSWDGANYGYTF.

There are a few counts of this clonotype. The CDR3 DNA is TGCAGCATCTCCGGGACAGGGAACACTGAAGCTTTCTTT. Protein product: CSISGTGNTEAFF. The chain couples TRBV29-1 to TRBJ1-1; 8 positions agree with TRBD1. Germline CDR1 is SQVTM and CDR2 is ANQGSEA. The trim removed 8 bases at V and 1 base at J, leaving 6 bases unmatched. The CDR3 covers 13 residues.

This clonotype was found a few times. This rearrangement joins TRBV15 to TRBJ1-4; D call uncertain. CDR1 is LNHNV and CDR2 is YYDKDF in the germline V gene (reference sequence). Trimming pared 1 base from V and 6 bases from J, leaving 9 bases between. This CDR3 is built from 14 residues. CDR3 in DNA: TGTGCCACCAGCAGAGGAAGGAGTGATGAAAAACTGTTTTTT. Protein: CATSRGRSDEKLFF.

This sequence joins TRBV5-4 and TRBJ2-7; the D is unclear. Trimming took off 5 bases at V and 0 bases at J, with 12 bases between the two ends. CDR1 is SGHNT, CDR2 YYREEE, per germline (reference sequence). The CDR3 runs 14 residues. The CDR3 spells CASSPRPSSYEQYV. The CDR3 nucleotides are TGTGCCAGCAGTCCTCGCCCCAGCTCCTACGAGCAGTACGTC.

As for this clonotype: A much larger clone differs from this one at a single base, so this may be a read error. The V call is TRBV7-3, the J call TRBJ2-1; possibly TRBD1 for D (6 bases). The V gene's germline CDR1 is SGHTA and CDR2 FQGTGA. V lost 5 bases to trimming and J lost 8 bases, with 19 bases between them. The CDR3 is 15 amino acids. Here the CDR3 DNA reads TGTGCCAGCAGCCTACAGGGCGAGAGAAGGGATGAGCAGTTCTTC. Translated: CASSLQGERRDEQFF.

CDR3 DNA: TGTGCCAGCAGCGTGGTCGGGCTTCGTGACTACGAGCAGTACTTC. Translation: CASSVVGLRDYEQYF. The V and J genes are TRBV7-9 and TRBJ2-7; D remains ambiguous. CDR1 and CDR2 from the germline V gene are SEHNR and FQNEAQ (reference sequence). V gave up 5 bases and J gave up 3 bases, with 17 bases separating them. The length of the CDR3 is 15 residues.

This clonotype was detected ten times or more. The chain has TRBV2 and TRBJ2-5; 13 bases fit TRBD2. Trimming removed 4 bases from V and 6 bases from J; junction bases left unmatched: 5. From germline, CDR1 is SNHLY and CDR2 FYNNEI. The CDR3 covers 15 residues. CDR3 in amino acids: CASSAGLAGVKTQYF. CDR3 nucleotide sequence: TGTGCCAGCAGTGCCGGACTAGCGGGGGTAAAGACCCAGTACTTC.

The genes are TRBV7-2 and TRBJ2-3; D gene uncertain. This CDR3 contains 14 residues. Germline CDR1 reads SGHTA; CDR2 reads FQGNSA. Trimming shortened V by 1 base and J by 2 bases, and 7 bases separated the two germline ends. CDR3 bases: TGTGCCAGCAGCTTAGTGAGTCACACAGATACGCAGTATTTT. Translating gives CASSLVSHTDTQYF. Combining the CDR3 with reference TRBV7-2 and TRBJ2-3 gives the whole variable domain GAGVSQSPSNKVTEKGKDVELRCDPISGHTALYWYRQSLGQGLEFLIYFQGNSAPDKSGLPSDRFSAERTGGSVSTLTIQRTQQEDSAVYLCASSLVSHTDTQYFGPGTRLTVL.

The rearrangement links TRBV7-6 to TRBJ2-1; the D gene is possibly TRBD2 (6 bases). Germline CDR1 SGHVS, CDR2 FNYEAQ. The CDR3 has 15 residues. V lost 5 bases to trimming and J lost 6 bases, with 17 bases between them. DNA of the CDR3: TGTGCCAGCAGCCTCCCCGGTTTGGGGGGCAATGAGCAGTTCTTC. Its translation: CASSLPGLGGNEQFF.

This clonotype was observed a few times. The chain has TRBV18 and TRBJ1-5; D is uncertain. The CDR3 has 16 residues. The germline V gene encodes CDR1 KGHSH and CDR2 LQKENI. V lost 5 bases and J lost 6, with 20 bases in between. The CDR3: CASSVSAASLGQPQHF. The CDR3 region has the DNA TGTGCCAGCTCAGTTTCTGCAGCCTCCTTGGGTCAGCCCCAGCATTTT.

This sequence joins TRBV7-3 and TRBJ2-5, with TRBD1 as a possible D gene (6 bases). The V gene's germline CDR1 is SGHTA and CDR2 FQGTGA. The V end was cut by 3 bases, the J end by 0 bases, with 11 bases between. This CDR3 region has 15 residues. DNA for the CDR3: TGTGCCAGCAGCTTTGGCAGGGGCCACCAAGAGACCCAGTACTTC. It yields the protein CASSFGRGHQETQYF.

The chain uses TRBV28 and TRBJ2-7; D gene ambiguous. V was clipped by 4 bases and J by 3 bases, with 16 bases between them. This CDR3 is 15 amino acids long. From germline, CDR1 is MDHEN and CDR2 SYDVKM. The CDR3 DNA sequence: TGTGCCAGCAGTTCGTCCTGGCGGAACGACTACGAGCAGTACTTC. It yields the protein CASSSSWRNDYEQYF.

The rearrangement uses TRBV19 and TRBJ1-5, with D uncertain. This CDR3 spans 15 amino acids. The V gene's germline CDR1 is LNHDA and CDR2 SQIVND (reference sequence). Trimming took off 6 bases at V and 2 bases at J, with 14 bases between the two ends. The CDR3 protein is CASSSQVAGNQPQHF. In DNA, the CDR3 is TGTGCCAGTAGCAGTCAGGTGGCGGGCAATCAGCCCCAGCATTTT. Using reference TRBV19 and TRBJ1-5 for the parts outside the CDR3, the full variable domain is DGGITQSPKYLFRKEGQNVTLSCEQNLNHDAMYWYRQDPGQGLRLIYYSQIVNDFQKGDIAEGYSVSREKKESFPLTVTSAQKNPTAFYLCASSSQVAGNQPQHFGDGTRLSIL.

This clonotype has a count of ten or more. The chain combines TRBV10-3 with TRBJ1-1; no clear D gene. Per the germline V gene, CDR1 is ENHRY and CDR2 is SYGVKD. This CDR3 has 14 amino acids. The ends were cut back, 4 bases at V and 1 base at J, with 10 bases in the middle. The CDR3 DNA follows: TGTGCCATCAGTGTCGGGAGAGGGAACACTGAAGCTTTCTTT. Its protein is CAISVGRGNTEAFF.

There are many counts of this clonotype. The chain couples TRBV7-9 to TRBJ2-5, with TRBD2 identical over 14 bases. V dropped 4 bases and J dropped 4; count of bases not matched to a gene: 5. Germline V gene lookup returns CDR1 SEHNR and CDR2 FQNEAQ (reference sequence). The CDR3 consists of 16 residues. DNA for the CDR3: TGTGCCAGCAGCTGGACTAGCGGGGGGATCGGAGAGACCCAGTACTTC. Translating gives CASSWTSGGIGETQYF. The whole variable domain, remainder taken from reference TRBV7-9 and TRBJ2-5, is DTGVSQNPRHKITKRGQNVTFRCDPISEHNRLYWYRQTLGQGPEFLTYFQNEAQLEKSRLLSDRFSAERPKGSFSTLEIQRTEQGDSAMYLCASSWTSGGIGETQYFGPGTRLLVL.

This clonotype appeared a single time. This chain connects TRBV4-1 to TRBJ2-5, with 8 bases fitting TRBD1. This CDR3 has 15 residues. Germline trimming cut 3 bases from V and 5 bases from J; bases unmatched to any gene: 8. From germline, CDR1 is MGHRA and CDR2 YSYEKL. CDR3 region: CASSQLQGAGETQYF. The CDR3 DNA sequence: TGCGCCAGCAGCCAGCTTCAGGGGGCGGGGGAGACCCAGTACTTC.

The chain combines TRBV20-1 with TRBJ2-3; D might be TRBD2 (6 bases). The germline V and J ends were trimmed by 6 bases and 1 base, with 17 bases remaining between them. The length of the CDR3 is 15 residues. Germline-derived CDR1 and CDR2 are DFQATT and SNEGSKA (reference sequence). CDR3 loop: CSAPPEASGTDTQYF. The CDR3 coding sequence is TGCAGTGCCCCCCCGGAAGCTAGCGGCACAGATACGCAGTATTTT.

This clonotype was seen only a few times. This chain joins TRBV5-1 and TRBJ2-2; D uncertain. From germline, CDR1 is SGHRS and CDR2 YFSETQ. Trimming pared 3 bases from V and 1 base from J, leaving 4 bases between. CDR3 length: 13 amino acids. The CDR3 DNA follows: TGCGCCAGCAGCTCGGGGAACACCGGGGAGCTGTTTTTT. Its translation is CASSSGNTGELFF. The full variable domain, with the rest looked up from reference TRBV5-1 and TRBJ2-2, is KAGVTQTPRYLIKTRGQQVTLSCSPISGHRSVSWYQQTPGQGLQFLFEYFSETQRNKGNFPGRFSGRQFSNSRSEMNVSTLELGDSALYLCASSSGNTGELFFGEGSRLTVL.

On this clonotype itself: At one end the junction does not follow the germline gene, possibly because of a read error. The chain is built from TRBV2 and TRBJ2-7; 9 bases are a match to TRBD2. Germline CDR1 reads SNHLY; CDR2 reads FYNNEI. CDR3 size: 14 residues. CDR3 in amino acids: CVSRKQAGGDEQYF. CDR3 nucleotides: TGTGTCAGCCGCAAACAAGCGGGAGGCGATGAGCAGTACTTC.

The V call is TRBV19, the J call TRBJ2-5, with 9 bases fitting TRBD2. Losses at the gene ends were 5 bases for V and 2 bases for J; bases not matched to a gene: 6. Germline CDR1 is LNHDA and CDR2 is SQIVND (reference sequence). The CDR3 is 15 residues long. CDR3 coding DNA: TGTGCCAGTAGTGTTAGCGGGGGATTTCAAGAGACCCAGTACTTC. Protein: CASSVSGGFQETQYF.

In this sample, this clonotype turned up a few times. The chain recombines TRBV27 with TRBJ2-1; no clear D. CDR3 size: 12 residues. V gave up 7 bases and J gave up 4 bases, with 8 bases separating them. CDR1 is MNHEY, CDR2 SMNVEV, per germline (reference sequence). The CDR3 loop is CASTDPYNEQFF. The CDR3 coding sequence is TGTGCCAGCACTGACCCGTACAATGAGCAGTTCTTC.

In this sample, this clonotype turned up many times. The J gene is TRBJ1-2, the V gene TRBV11-2, with TRBD1 matching over 7 bases. The germline V gene has CDR1 SGHAT and CDR2 FQNNGV. The CDR3 is 13 residues long. The ends lost 1 base at V and 8 bases at J; junction bases unmatched: 4. The CDR3 DNA is TGTGCCAGCAGCTTAGGACAGGGCCAAGGCTACACCTTC. It encodes CASSLGQGQGYTF.

The genes are TRBV10-3 and TRBJ1-5; no clear D. Trimming removed 2 bases from V and 3 bases from J, with 5 bases in between. This CDR3 is 13 amino acids long. Germline V CDR1 and CDR2: ENHRY, SYGVKD. The CDR3 reads CAISEMVNQPQHF. CDR3 nucleotides: TGTGCCATCAGTGAGATGGTCAATCAGCCCCAGCATTTT.

This clonotype showed up just a few times. The rearrangement uses TRBV5-1 and TRBJ2-5, with a weak D call TRBD2 (6 bases). Germline CDR1 reads SGHRS; CDR2 reads YFSETQ. The V end lost 1 base, the J end lost 2 bases, and 9 bases lay between the germline ends. The CDR3 extends over 14 amino acids. The CDR3 nucleotides read TGCGCCAGCAGCTTGTCGGGAGTACAAGAGACCCAGTACTTC. Its translation is CASSLSGVQETQYF.

The chain employs TRBV5-1 and TRBJ2-2; TRBD1 might be the D (6 bases). From germline, CDR1 is SGHRS and CDR2 YFSETQ. This CDR3 contains 15 residues. The germline V and J ends were trimmed by 4 bases and 0 bases, with 10 bases remaining between them. The CDR3 nucleotides are TGCGCCAGCAGCAAGGACAGTGCGAACACCGGGGAGCTGTTTTTT. As protein: CASSKDSANTGELFF.